The entry below gives a single T cell receptor (beta chain) sequence along with its context. The sample is drawn from a study of T cell changes during pregnancy in multiple sclerosis. This CDR3 contains 14 residues. The V gene end was trimmed by 7 bases and the J gene end by 4 bases; junction bases not matched to a gene: 8. CDR1 is MNHNS, CDR2 SASEGT, per germline. The protocol was immunoSEQ multiplex PCR, while the TCRdb copy is restricted to in-frame clones and leaves out a portion. The repertoire holds around 19,000 clones, approximately 85% seen once, with around an eighth in the top ten. The source material was CD8+ T cells from peripheral blood mononuclear cells, sampled after pregnancy. This sequence was found in a female donor in good health, enrolled as a control in a pregnancy study. The V call is TRBV6-1, the J call TRBJ2-7, with 9 bases lining up with TRBD1. CDR3: CASITGTGLYEQYF. CDR3 nucleotide sequence: TGTGCCAGCATTACCGGGACAGGGTTATACGAGCAGTACTTC.